This passage covers 17 T cell receptor beta chains from one sample sequenced in a study of graft-versus-host responses after intestinal transplantation. Here immunoSEQ multiplex PCR was the method, and the copy in TCRdb shows in-frame clones only, minus some. The top ten hold around 0.83% of the sample, which has more than 70,000 clones, 80% to 85% seen once. Their target antigens are unknown. The sample consisted of unstimulated CD4+ T cells sorted from spleen or lymph node cells, taken before intestinal transplant. These TCRs come from a human donor who received an intestinal transplant.

The gene calls are TRBV7-9 and TRBJ2-1; TRBD2 matches at 8 bases. The CDR3 is 16 amino acids. V lost 1 base to trimming and J lost 4 bases; unmatched junction nucleotides: 6. Germline V gene sequence: CDR1 SEHNR, CDR2 FQNEAQ (reference sequence). The CDR3 sequence is CASSLEERGPYNEQFF. DNA of the CDR3: TGTGCCAGCAGCTTAGAGGAGCGGGGGCCTTACAATGAGCAGTTCTTC.

To note about this clone: Distinct nucleotide sequences in the sample also encode this CDR3. V is TRBV5-1 and J is TRBJ1-3; D is ambiguous. The germline gives CDR1 SGHRS, CDR2 YFSETQ. The CDR3 is 15 amino acids. Trimming pared 2 bases from V and 3 bases from J, leaving 12 bases between. In nucleotides, the CDR3 is TGCGCCAGCAGCTTTAGCGGTGGCAATGGAAACACCATATATTTT. It encodes CASSFSGGNGNTIYF.

This chain uses TRBV27 with TRBJ1-4, with unresolved D. The CDR3 is 14 residues long. V lost 2 bases to trimming and J lost 4 bases, with 8 bases between them. Germline V CDR1 and CDR2: MNHEY, SMNVEV (reference sequence). This CDR3 reads CASSLRRFNEKLFF. CDR3 DNA sequence: TGTGCCAGCAGTTTACGGCGGTTTAATGAAAAACTGTTTTTT.

This clone was observed once. The chain couples TRBV5-4 to TRBJ2-2, with TRBD2 matching 7 bases. The CDR3 is 16 amino acids. Per germline, CDR1 SGHNT and CDR2 YYREEE (reference sequence). Unmatched junction bases numbered 8, after V lost 0 bases and J lost 6 bases. CDR3 residues: CASSLAQAGRAGELFF. Written as DNA, the CDR3 is TGTGCCAGCAGCTTGGCCCAAGCAGGGAGGGCCGGGGAGCTGTTTTTT.

V usage is TRBV2 and J usage is TRBJ2-3; 10 nucleotides align to TRBD2. Germline V gives CDR1 SNHLY, CDR2 FYNNEI. After removal of 4 bases from V and 5 bases from J, the junction contained 3 bases not matched to a gene. This CDR3 spans 14 amino acids. Here the CDR3 DNA reads TGTGCCAGCAGTGGAGGACTAGCGGTAGATACGCAGTATTTT. It yields the protein CASSGGLAVDTQYF.

The rearrangement links TRBV6-1 to TRBJ1-5; a weak D match, TRBD1 (5 bases). Trimming pared 4 bases from V and 11 bases from J, leaving 15 bases between. Germline CDR1 is MNHNS and CDR2 is SASEGT. The CDR3 has 13 residues. The DNA of the CDR3 is TGTGCCAGCAGTGGGACATCCAAGACGACCCAGCATTTT. Translation: CASSGTSKTTQHF.

The chain recombines TRBV28 with TRBJ1-6; 7 bases agree with TRBD1. Unmatched junction bases numbered 17, after V lost 5 bases and J lost 7 bases. Germline V lookup: CDR1 MDHEN, CDR2 SYDVKM. This CDR3 has 18 residues. CDR3 region: CASSKIPGQGGLNSPLHF. Here the CDR3 DNA reads TGTGCCAGCAGTAAAATCCCCGGCCAGGGGGGCTTGAATTCACCCCTCCACTTT. The full variable domain, completed using reference TRBV28 and TRBJ1-6, is DVKVTQSSRYLVKRTGEKVFLECVQDMDHENMFWYRQDPGLGLRLIYFSYDVKMKEKGDIPEGYSVSREKKERFSLILESASTNQTSMYLCASSKIPGQGGLNSPLHFGNGTRLTVT.

The chain is built from TRBV28 and TRBJ1-5; 8 bases line up with TRBD1. The ends lost 8 bases at V and 1 base at J; junction bases unmatched: 1. The germline V gene encodes CDR1 MDHEN and CDR2 SYDVKM. This CDR3 is 13 amino acids long. The CDR3 sequence: CASRQGSNQPQHF. CDR3 coding DNA: TGTGCCAGCCGACAGGGGAGCAATCAGCCCCAGCATTTT.

The V gene is TRBV7-3, the J gene TRBJ2-1, with 12 nucleotides matching TRBD2. The CDR3 consists of 17 residues. Germline V lookup: CDR1 SGHTA, CDR2 FQGTGA. With V trimmed by 5 bases and J by 4 bases, 9 bases remained unmatched. CDR3 amino acids: CASSRETSGSLYNEQFF. The CDR3 nucleotides are TGTGCCAGCAGCCGCGAGACTAGCGGGAGTTTGTACAATGAGCAGTTCTTC.

This rearrangement joins TRBV2 to TRBJ2-3, with 7 bases lining up with TRBD1. This CDR3 has 15 residues. The germline CDR1 and CDR2 sequences are SNHLY and FYNNEI. V shed 6 bases, J shed 3 bases, and the junction held 9 bases outside the gene matches. CDR3 DNA sequence: TGTGCCAGCAGAAAGACGGGACAGACGACAGATACGCAGTATTTT. Translated: CASRKTGQTTDTQYF.

This chain uses TRBV5-4 with TRBJ2-7; 12 bases fit TRBD2. Unmatched junction bases numbered 5, after V lost 4 bases and J lost 3 bases. Germline V CDR1 and CDR2: SGHNT, YYREEE (reference sequence). This CDR3 comprises 15 residues. CDR3 sequence (DNA): TGTGCCAGCAGCAAGGGACTAGCGGGCTTCTACGAGCAGTACTTC. It encodes CASSKGLAGFYEQYF.

This clone has just one count. V usage is TRBV6-1 and J usage is TRBJ1-6; the match to TRBD1 covers 8 bases. From germline, CDR1 is MNHNS and CDR2 SASEGT. The CDR3 length is 15 residues. Germline trimming cut 5 bases from V and 9 bases from J; bases unmatched to any gene: 9. CDR3 region: CASSPRQGRGSPLHF. The CDR3 DNA reads as TGTGCCAGCAGTCCTAGACAGGGGCGAGGTTCACCCCTCCACTTT.

The rearrangement joins TRBV4-1 to TRBJ2-1; TRBD2 matches 9 bases. The germline gives CDR1 MGHRA, CDR2 YSYEKL. V lost 0 bases and J lost 3; bases outside the gene matches: 3. The CDR3 consists of 16 residues. In nucleotides, the CDR3 is TGCGCCAGCAGCCAAGAACATAGCGGGAGCTACAATGAGCAGTTCTTC. It yields the protein CASSQEHSGSYNEQFF.

The chain has TRBV5-1 and TRBJ2-7; 8 nucleotides agree with TRBD1. Losses at the gene ends were 0 bases for V and 2 bases for J; bases not matched to a gene: 7. CDR1 is SGHRS and CDR2 is YFSETQ in the germline V gene. This CDR3 region has 16 residues. The CDR3, as DNA: TGCGCCAGCAGCTTGGCCCCCGGGACAGGAGCCTACGAGCAGTACTTC. Translation gives CASSLAPGTGAYEQYF.

The J gene is TRBJ2-7, the V gene TRBV18, with D possibly matching TRBD1 (6 bases). Germline CDR1 reads KGHSH; CDR2 reads LQKENI. The CDR3 contains 14 residues. Trimming stripped 5 bases from V and 7 bases from J, with 18 bases between. The CDR3 nucleotides read TGTGCCAGCTCATCCACGATGGCAGGGACAGAGCAGTACTTC. Translated: CASSSTMAGTEQYF.

This clone was recorded a few times. The J gene is TRBJ2-1, the V gene TRBV7-2; 8 positions match TRBD1. The CDR3 runs 14 residues. After removal of 5 bases from V and 7 bases from J, the junction contained 7 bases not matched to a gene. CDR1 SGHTA and CDR2 FQGNSA come from the germline V gene. CDR3 sequence (DNA): TGTGCCAGCAGCCATAGACAGGGGTGGAATGAGCAGTTCTTC. Translated: CASSHRQGWNEQFF.

The genes are TRBV5-1 and TRBJ2-1, with 8 nucleotides matching TRBD2. Trimming removed 0 bases from V and 5 bases from J; junction bases left unmatched: 4. The CDR3 is 15 amino acids. Germline CDR1 reads SGHRS; CDR2 reads YFSETQ. In nucleotides, the CDR3 is TGCGCCAGCAGCTTGGTAACTAGCGGCAACAATGAGCAGTTCTTC. Translation: CASSLVTSGNNEQFF. Full variable domain (outside the CDR3, taken from reference TRBV5-1 and TRBJ2-1): KAGVTQTPRYLIKTRGQQVTLSCSPISGHRSVSWYQQTPGQGLQFLFEYFSETQRNKGNFPGRFSGRQFSNSRSEMNVSTLELGDSALYLCASSLVTSGNNEQFFGPGTRLTVL.